Detailed here is one TCR beta chain. The CDR3 covers 16 residues. The ends lost 5 bases at V and 1 base at J; junction bases unmatched: 9. Per the germline V gene, CDR1 is SGHAT and CDR2 is FQNNGV. The data were obtained in a study of blood T cell repertoires in COVID-19. Turning to the study itself: Sites across the United States, Italy and Spain contributed samples from acute and convalescent COVID-19. T cells, B-cell-depleted T cells, or PBMCs provided the cDNA or gDNA that served as material.

Per the original methods: Amplification from reference gene primers served as the basis for estimated nucleated cell counts. Profiling relied on immunoSEQ multiplex PCR, and the TCRdb table lists in-frame clones only, not all of them. V and J calls and clone size come straight from that table; D and trimming were deduced from the DNA. Here the sample spans 85,000 to 130,000 clones, 71% being singletons. The sequencing input was peripheral blood. The chain combines TRBV11-2 with TRBJ2-5, with TRBD1 identical over 8 bases. The sequence came from a human donor with acute or convalescent COVID-19. The donor label of this sample is uncertain. Here the CDR3 DNA reads TGTGCCAGCAGCCCTACCCCCGGACAGGGCCAAGAGACCCAGTACTTC. Protein product: CASSPTPGQGQETQYF.